This T cell receptor beta chain was documented in a study of T cell responses to AZD1222 COVID-19 vaccine. Generated by immunoSEQ multiplex PCR, the TCRdb table keeps only in-frame clones and is missing some. The sample carries approximately 100,000 clones, roughly 87% recorded once. Overall study findings and caveats: Most donors were white British, females outnumbered males, and clonal diversity was possibly underestimated. Once two AZD1222 doses were given, Spike-specific TCR breadth and depth went up.

The count of this clone is one. Its target is not known. This CDR3 is 11 amino acids long. Germline V gives CDR1 SGHAT, CDR2 FQNNGV. The V end lost 5 bases, the J end lost 6 bases, and 6 bases lay between the germline ends. The chain links TRBV11-2 to TRBJ2-3; D gene unclear. This material consisted of peripheral blood, taken on day 0 of AZD1222 vaccination. The origin of this receptor is an adult in good health. For the CDR3, the DNA is TGTGCCAGCAGCGCAGGCGATACGCAGTATTTT. Its protein is CASSAGDTQYF.